The 29 T cell receptor beta chains in this list originate from one sample, sequenced in a study of blood T cells in healthy people across ages. The authors ran a second PCR of 7 to 11 cycles using a sample-barcoded 5' primer and a J-beta primer mix. TCRdb re-called the 5' RACE reads through MiXCR, storing one row per CDR3 protein. The sample carries approximately 600,000 distinct CDR3 sequences, under 65% recorded once. Sequenced sample: blood. The receptor set was obtained from a man in his 60s in good health.

This chain links TRBV11-1 with TRBJ2-1, with 12 bases lining up with TRBD2. The CDR3 totals 16 residues. Germline V gene lookup returns CDR1 SGHAT and CDR2 FQDESV (reference sequence). With 2 bases clipped from V and 7 bases from J, the junction kept 6 bases outside the gene matches. CDR3 in DNA: TGTGCCAGCAGCTTACAACTAGCGGGGGGCTATAATGAGCAGTTCTTC. The encoded protein is CASSLQLAGGYNEQFF.

J is TRBJ2-7 and V is TRBV6-2 or TRBV6-3; D unclear. The end of the DNA fits TRBJ2-5 better, so the J call may be wrong. CDR3 length: 14 residues. Germline assignment: CDR1 MNHEY and CDR2 SVGEGT. CDR3 DNA: TGTGCCAGCAAACTCGTGGGAATCGGAGAGACCCAGTACTTC. Protein product: CASKLVGIGETQYF.

This rearrangement joins TRBV20-1 to TRBJ1-1, with D tentatively TRBD1 (6 bases). Deletions cut 3 bases from V and 1 base from J, with 9 bases between. The CDR3 covers 13 residues. Germline V gives CDR1 DFQATT, CDR2 SNEGSKA (reference sequence). This chain's CDR3 is CSASPGQNTEAFF. DNA for the CDR3: TGCAGTGCTAGTCCGGGACAGAACACTGAAGCTTTCTTT.

The chain is built from TRBV20-1 and TRBJ2-1; a possible D gene is TRBD2 (6 bases). The CDR3 is 15 amino acids. V dropped 5 bases and J dropped 1 base, with 15 bases sitting between them. CDR1 and CDR2 (germline): DFQATT, SNEGSKA (reference sequence). The CDR3 loop reads CSAVPGLSSYNEQFF. DNA for the CDR3: TGCAGTGCTGTACCGGGACTGTCTTCCTACAATGAGCAGTTCTTC.

The genes are TRBV20-1 and TRBJ2-1; TRBD2 aligns across 7 bases. V lost 3 bases to trimming and J lost 2 bases; unmatched junction nucleotides: 4. The CDR3 sequence is 14 residues long. Germline V lookup: CDR1 DFQATT, CDR2 SNEGSKA (reference sequence). CDR3 amino acids: CSARGGAPYNEQFF. CDR3 sequence (DNA): TGCAGTGCTAGGGGAGGGGCCCCCTACAATGAGCAGTTCTTC.

The gene calls are TRBV11-2 and TRBJ1-1; 7 bases align to TRBD1. The CDR3 is made up of 15 amino acids. The trim removed 5 bases at V and 4 bases at J, leaving 10 bases unmatched. CDR1 SGHAT and CDR2 FQNNGV come from the germline V gene. DNA of the CDR3: TGTGCCAGCAGCCCCCGGACAGGCCGGGCCACTGAAGCTTTCTTT. It is translated as CASSPRTGRATEAFF.

Regarding this clonotype: Compared with germline, one end of the junction differs, possibly owing to a read error. The chain uses TRBV3-1 and TRBJ1-2; 7 bases are shared with TRBD1. The CDR3 runs 13 residues. In germline, CDR1 is LGHDT, CDR2 YNNKEL (reference sequence). In nucleotides, the CDR3 is TGTGCCAGCAGCCAAGATACAGGGGATGGTTACACCTTC. This codes for CASSQDTGDGYTF.

The rearrangement joins TRBV12-3 or TRBV12-4 to TRBJ2-3; TRBD2 might be the D (6 bases). The CDR3 is made up of 14 amino acids. V was pared by 1 base and J by 6 bases, with 11 bases between. CDR3 amino acids: CASSLVLARDTQYF. CDR3 DNA: TGTGCCAGCAGTTTAGTTCTAGCGCGGGATACGCAGTATTTT.

The CDR3 reads CASSQLGQETQYF. The CDR3 DNA follows: TGTGCCAGCAGCCAACTGGGCCAAGAGACCCAGTACTTC. This chain joins TRBV4-2 and TRBJ2-5; D call uncertain. CDR1 and CDR2 from the germline V gene are LGHNA and YNFKEQ. The CDR3 runs 13 residues. V lost 2 bases, J lost 1 base, and 5 bases lay in between.

This clonotype appeared a few times. V and J are TRBV5-1 and TRBJ2-7; TRBD2 agrees at 9 bases. This CDR3 comprises 15 residues. The germline gives CDR1 SGHRS, CDR2 YFSETQ. V lost 0 bases and J lost 0; bases outside the gene matches: 1. CDR3 nucleotides: TGCGCCAGCAGCTTGGTAGCGGGGGCCTCCTACGAGCAGTACTTC. Residues: CASSLVAGASYEQYF.

V gene TRBV20-1 combines with J gene TRBJ1-5, with D perhaps matching TRBD1 (5 bases). Trimming took off 6 bases at V and 2 bases at J, with 20 bases between the two ends. CDR1 is DFQATT and CDR2 is SNEGSKA in the germline V gene (reference sequence). This CDR3 spans 16 amino acids. The CDR3 region is CSATLPGSGGNQPQHF. CDR3 sequence (DNA): TGCAGTGCCACATTGCCAGGGTCGGGGGGCAATCAGCCCCAGCATTTT.

Remarks on this clonotype: A much larger clonotype is one base distant, so this may be a read error. The chain links TRBV29-1 to TRBJ1-1; D is ambiguous. This CDR3 comprises 13 residues. Germline loops: CDR1 SQVTM, CDR2 ANQGSEA. Trimming shortened V by 5 bases and J by 3 bases, and 13 bases separated the two germline ends. The CDR3 reads CSVSDGPYTEAFF. The CDR3 DNA is TGCAGCGTTTCGGATGGGCCCTACACTGAAGCTTTCTTT.

This clonotype was seen a few times. V and J are TRBV20-1 and TRBJ2-5, with TRBD2 matching 12 bases. The V and J ends lost 2 bases and 0 bases, in that order; junction bases with no gene match: 16. Germline V gene data show CDR1 as DFQATT and CDR2 as SNEGSKA (reference sequence). The CDR3 has 20 amino acids. CDR3 DNA sequence: TGCAGTGCTAGACCACTAGCGGGGGGTCCCTCTCTCCTGTACCAAGAGACCCAGTACTTC. It codes for CSARPLAGGPSLLYQETQYF.

The chain employs TRBV27 and TRBJ1-2, with D uncertain. CDR1 is MNHEY and CDR2 is SMNVEV in the germline V gene (reference sequence). The CDR3 has 15 amino acids. V shed 5 bases and J shed 2 bases, with 15 bases lying between them. In DNA form, the CDR3 reads TGTGCCAGCAGTCTCGCCTCTGGTTTGAACTATGGCTACACCTTC. It encodes CASSLASGLNYGYTF.

V gene TRBV6-5 combines with J gene TRBJ1-1; the D gene is possibly TRBD1 (6 bases). V lost 6 bases to trimming and J lost 6 bases, with 23 bases between them. CDR3 length: 16 amino acids. Germline CDR1 is MNHEY and CDR2 is SVGAGI. The CDR3 loop reads CASSPHRAVKFAEAFF. The CDR3 coding sequence is TGTGCCAGCAGCCCCCACAGGGCGGTTAAATTTGCTGAAGCTTTCTTT.

The chain joins TRBV6-1 to TRBJ1-2; D possibly corresponds to TRBD1 (6 bases). This CDR3 spans 14 amino acids. V lost 5 bases and J lost 3, with 13 bases in between. In germline, CDR1 is MNHNS, CDR2 SASEGT. The CDR3 protein is CASSLAEGDYGYTF. In DNA, the CDR3 is TGTGCCAGCAGTCTGGCAGAGGGGGACTATGGCTACACCTTC.

V is TRBV12-3 or TRBV12-4 and J is TRBJ2-3; D gene unclear. CDR3 length: 14 residues. With 3 bases removed from V and 6 bases from J, the gap between germline ends came to 13 bases. The CDR3 spells CASSFVGLGDTQYF. Written as DNA, the CDR3 is TGTGCCAGCAGTTTCGTAGGGTTAGGGGATACGCAGTATTTT.

This clonotype was observed a handful of times. V is TRBV27 and J is TRBJ1-1; TRBD1 matches at 11 bases. V shed 5 bases and J 7 bases; nucleotides not matched to a gene: 6. Germline CDR1 and CDR2: MNHEY and SMNVEV (reference sequence). CDR3 length: 14 residues. CDR3 coding DNA: TGTGCCAGCAGTCCCCGGACAGGGGGCTTTGAAGCTTTCTTT. Its translation: CASSPRTGGFEAFF.

V gene TRBV20-1 combines with J gene TRBJ1-5, with TRBD1 identical over 9 bases. In germline, CDR1 is DFQATT, CDR2 SNEGSKA (reference sequence). The V segment lost 6 bases and the J segment 7 bases; nucleotides outside the gene matches: 7. There are 13 residues in the CDR3. The CDR3 sequence is CSANTGGDQPQHF. The DNA of the CDR3 is TGCAGTGCCAATACAGGGGGCGACCAGCCCCAGCATTTT.

The rearrangement uses TRBV6-2 or TRBV6-3 and TRBJ1-5; D is perhaps TRBD1 (6 bases). Germline CDR1 and CDR2: MNHEY and SVGEGT. The CDR3 is 13 residues long. With 5 bases removed from V and 3 bases from J, the gap between germline ends came to 8 bases. The CDR3 nucleotides read TGTGCCAGCAGTGACAGGACCAATCAGCCCCAGCATTTT. Protein sequence: CASSDRTNQPQHF.

This clonotype was counted a few times. The CDR3 region has the DNA TGTGCCAGCAGCCAAGGAGAGGGGGCGTACGAGCAGTACTTC. The encoded protein is CASSQGEGAYEQYF. The rearrangement uses TRBV3-1 and TRBJ2-7, with 7 bases aligning to TRBD1. Looked up from germline, CDR1 is LGHDT and CDR2 is YNNKEL (reference sequence). V trimming: 1 base; J trimming: 4 bases; junction bases outside the gene matches: 4. CDR3 length equals 14 residues.

The CDR3, as DNA: TGTGCCAGCAGTTTCACAGGTGGAGGGTACACTGAAGCTTTCTTT. It specifies CASSFTGGGYTEAFF. V and J are TRBV28 and TRBJ1-1, with D possibly TRBD1 on 5 matching bases. This CDR3 spans 15 amino acids. Per the germline V gene, CDR1 is MDHEN and CDR2 is SYDVKM. V lost 3 bases and J lost 3, with 14 bases in between.

V is TRBV9 and J is TRBJ2-1; a weak D match, TRBD2 (6 bases). The CDR3 has 15 residues. Germline values: CDR1 SGDLS, CDR2 YYNGEE. Trimming stripped 7 bases from V and 3 bases from J, with 17 bases between. The CDR3 here is CASGAGTLIYNEQFF. CDR3 DNA sequence: TGTGCCAGCGGGGCCGGGACTCTTATCTACAATGAGCAGTTCTTC.

V and J are TRBV12-3 or TRBV12-4 and TRBJ1-6, with 11 bases aligning to TRBD1. The CDR3 loop spans 14 amino acids. The ends lost 7 bases at V and 10 bases at J; junction bases unmatched: 6. As DNA, the CDR3 is TGTGCCAGCAACACTGGGACAGGGGGATCACCCCTCCACTTT. Translated: CASNTGTGGSPLHF.

V is TRBV21-1 and J is TRBJ2-5; TRBD1 is the table's D call and was not checked against the DNA. TRBV21-1 is a documented pseudogene. CDR3 length: 16 amino acids. For the CDR3, the DNA is TGTGCCAGCAGCAAAGATAAATTCGGGGCCAAAGAGACCCAGTACTTC. Residues: CASSKDKFGAKETQYF.

This clonotype has a handful of counts. V usage is TRBV7-2 and J usage is TRBJ1-2; D may be TRBD1 (5 bases). This CDR3 has 14 amino acids. The V and J ends lost 3 bases and 8 bases respectively, with 16 bases between them. The V gene's germline CDR1 is SGHTA and CDR2 FQGNSA. As DNA, the CDR3 is TGTGCCAGCAGCTTTCCGGGACCTCAACGCGGCTACACCTTC. As protein: CASSFPGPQRGYTF.

This clonotype was detected only once. V is TRBV6-5 and J is TRBJ1-6; D gene uncertain. Trimming removed 2 bases from V and 7 bases from J, with 9 bases in between. The CDR3 spans 14 residues. Per the germline V gene, CDR1 is MNHEY and CDR2 is SVGAGI. CDR3 residues: CASSYTESNSPLHF. As DNA, the CDR3 is TGTGCCAGCAGTTACACAGAGTCCAATTCACCCCTCCACTTT.

Here the CDR3 reads CASSFGPSGIQETQYF. The CDR3, as DNA: TGCGCCAGCAGCTTCGGGCCTAGCGGGATCCAAGAGACCCAGTACTTC. The chain is built from TRBV5-1 and TRBJ2-5; 9 bases fit TRBD2. The CDR3 spans 16 residues. Germline values: CDR1 SGHRS, CDR2 YFSETQ. With V trimmed by 2 bases and J by 1 base, 6 bases remained unmatched.

This chain links TRBV5-1 with TRBJ2-3; TRBD2 is a possible D gene (6 bases). Germline CDR1 reads SGHRS; CDR2 reads YFSETQ. The V end lost 0 bases, the J end lost 5 bases, and 10 bases lay between the germline ends. The CDR3 length is 14 residues. The CDR3 protein is CASSLVASEDTQYF. The CDR3 coding sequence is TGCGCCAGCAGCTTGGTAGCTAGCGAAGATACGCAGTATTTT.